Presented here are 21 T cell receptor beta chains from one specimen sequenced in a study of T cells in Graves' hyperthyroidism and ophthalmopathy. Using RNA transcripts as the source, TCR beta CDR3 regions were amplified. First-round RT-PCR targeting the TCR CDR3 was performed with the HTBI primer set. TCRdb re-called the multiplex PCR reads with MiXCR, one entry per CDR3 protein. The repertoire has 800,000 or so distinct CDR3 sequences, 38% of them found once; the top ten carry approximately 8.7%. The sequenced sample was blood. These receptors were collected from a man between 18 and 35 years old with Graves' hyperthyroidism.

The chain joins TRBV7-6 to TRBJ2-7, with 7 bases identical to TRBD2. J lost 7 bases, V lost 5 bases, and 8 bases had no gene match. Germline values: CDR1 SGHVS, CDR2 FNYEAQ. CDR3 size: 13 residues. CDR3 DNA sequence: TGTGCCAGCAGCCAGCAAGGACTAGTGGAGCAGTACTTC. It is translated as CASSQQGLVEQYF.

The V call is TRBV29-1, the J call TRBJ1-2; D unresolved. This CDR3 region has 11 residues. The V gene lost 3 bases and the J gene lost 7 bases, with 9 bases spanning the gap. CDR1 and CDR2 (germline): SQVTM, ANQGSEA. CDR3 sequence: CSVETASGYTF. As DNA, the CDR3 is TGCAGCGTTGAGACGGCGTCTGGCTACACCTTC.

Concerning this clonotype: The junction departs from germline at one end; a sequencing error may be responsible. J is TRBJ1-5 and V is TRBV10-3; 10 nucleotides align to TRBD1. Per the germline V gene, CDR1 is ENHRY and CDR2 is SYGVKD. The CDR3 has 17 amino acids. This CDR3 is CASSPRTGGSSNQPQHF. The CDR3 DNA reads as TGTGCCAGCAGTCCTCGGACAGGGGGGTCAAGCAATCAGCCCCAGCATTTT.

This chain links TRBV5-1 with TRBJ1-2; D is unresolved. The V and J ends lost 0 bases and 1 base respectively, with 19 bases between them. Germline values: CDR1 SGHRS, CDR2 YFSETQ. This CDR3 contains 18 residues. The CDR3 loop reads CASSLAVTRLGINYGYTF. Written as DNA, the CDR3 is TGCGCCAGCAGCTTGGCCGTAACGCGACTAGGGATTAACTATGGCTACACCTTC.

The rearrangement uses TRBV15 and TRBJ1-5; 9 bases align to TRBD1. The CDR3 is 17 amino acids. Germline lookup yields CDR1 LNHNV and CDR2 YYDKDF (reference sequence). Trimming at V came to 5 bases and at J to 0 bases, leaving 8 bases not matched to a gene. The CDR3 is CATSVGQGRNSNQPQHF. DNA of the CDR3: TGTGCCACCAGCGTCGGACAGGGGAGAAATAGCAATCAGCCCCAGCATTTT.

This clonotype was detected a few times. The genes are TRBV29-1 and TRBJ1-2; 7 nucleotides agree with TRBD1. The V gene end was trimmed by 4 bases and the J gene end by 3 bases; junction bases not matched to a gene: 5. Germline V gene data show CDR1 as SQVTM and CDR2 as ANQGSEA. The length of the CDR3 is 13 residues. The CDR3 reads CSVVQTGYYGYTF. CDR3 DNA sequence: TGCAGCGTTGTCCAGACAGGGTACTATGGCTACACCTTC.

The genes are TRBV6-1 and TRBJ1-6; TRBD1 matches at 7 bases. The germline CDR1 and CDR2 sequences are MNHNS and SASEGT. J was trimmed by 5 bases and V by 6 bases; bases with no gene match: 4. The CDR3 is 14 residues long. The CDR3 DNA reads as TGTGCCAGCAGCCGGGACAGCAATAATTCACCCCTCCACTTT. This encodes CASSRDSNNSPLHF.

The V gene is TRBV6-2 or TRBV6-3, the J gene TRBJ1-2, with a weak D call TRBD1 (5 bases). The CDR3 covers 13 residues. Trimming took 10 bases from V and 7 from J, leaving 19 bases between them. The germline CDR1 and CDR2 sequences are MNHEY and SVGEGT. The CDR3 coding sequence is TGTGCCATACACCCGGGGGAGTTAACTGGCTACACCTTC. Protein product: CAIHPGELTGYTF.

The J gene is TRBJ1-5, the V gene TRBV2; a weak D match, TRBD1 (6 bases). Germline V gene lookup returns CDR1 SNHLY and CDR2 FYNNEI. V was cut by 5 bases and J by 7 bases, with 15 bases left in between. CDR3 length: 14 residues. The CDR3 here is CASSLTGAQQPQHF. CDR3 DNA sequence: TGTGCCAGCAGTCTGACAGGAGCGCAACAGCCCCAGCATTTT.

In this sample, this clonotype turned up many times. V is TRBV7-9 and J is TRBJ2-5, with D unclear. Trimming removed 1 base at V and 1 base at J, with 7 bases between. The germline V gene has CDR1 SEHNR and CDR2 FQNEAQ (reference sequence). The CDR3 is 14 residues long. CDR3 sequence (DNA): TGTGCCAGCAGCTTAGGTCCAGTCCAAGAGACCCAGTACTTC. It is translated as CASSLGPVQETQYF.

The J gene is TRBJ1-6, the V gene TRBV20-1; TRBD1 matches at 8 bases. The CDR3 is made up of 16 amino acids. The J segment lost 5 bases and the V segment lost 5 bases, leaving 11 bases of the junction unmatched. The germline V gene has CDR1 DFQATT and CDR2 SNEGSKA (reference sequence). The CDR3 reads CSAASTGAPDNSPLHF. The DNA of the CDR3 is TGCAGTGCTGCTTCGACAGGGGCCCCAGATAATTCACCCCTCCACTTT.

A few counts support this clonotype. The chain has TRBV12-3 or TRBV12-4 and TRBJ1-1; D might be TRBD1 (5 bases). The CDR3 covers 12 residues. Trimming cost V 6 bases and J 7 bases, with 12 bases left between them. The CDR3 loop is CASSGDGYEAFF. In DNA, the CDR3 is TGTGCCAGCAGCGGGGACGGCTATGAAGCTTTCTTT.

This clonotype showed up just a few times. The chain employs TRBV7-9 and TRBJ1-4, with D uncertain. CDR3 length equals 13 residues. In germline, CDR1 is SEHNR, CDR2 FQNEAQ (reference sequence). V was cut by 6 bases and J by 8 bases, with 13 bases left in between. The CDR3 bases are TGTGCCAGCAGACTAGACCTTGGCGAAAAACTGTTTTTT. This codes for CASRLDLGEKLFF.

In regard to this clonotype: A junction end diverges from the germline sequence, so it may reflect a read error. The V call is TRBV10-3, the J call TRBJ1-5, with D uncertain. The CDR3 sequence is 15 residues long. CDR1 is ENHRY and CDR2 is SYGVKD in the germline V gene. The chain's CDR3 is CASSPGRASNQPQHF. CDR3 DNA: TGTGCCAGCAGTCCCGGGAGGGCGAGCAATCAGCCCCAGCATTTT.

This clonotype was seen more than once but under ten times. The chain joins TRBV7-9 to TRBJ2-7; TRBD1 aligns across 7 bases. Germline trimming cut 5 bases from V and 3 bases from J; bases unmatched to any gene: 7. Germline values: CDR1 SEHNR, CDR2 FQNEAQ (reference sequence). This CDR3 region has 14 residues. The CDR3 DNA follows: TGTGCCAGCAGCGGCGACAGGGTTTACTACGAGCAGTACTTC. Translated, it gives CASSGDRVYYEQYF.

The chain is built from TRBV6-1 and TRBJ2-7; the D is unclear. V dropped 5 bases and J dropped 6 bases, with 14 bases sitting between them. In germline, CDR1 is MNHNS, CDR2 SASEGT. The CDR3 has 13 residues. The CDR3 DNA sequence: TGTGCCAGCAGTTACCCATGGATCTCCGAGCAGTACTTC. Its translation: CASSYPWISEQYF.

A note on this clonotype: A much larger clone lies one base from this, so it may be a read error. The chain joins TRBV10-2 to TRBJ2-5; D perhaps matches TRBD1 (6 bases). V was cut by 4 bases and J by 5 bases, with 20 bases left in between. This CDR3 has 16 amino acids. The germline V gene has CDR1 WSHSY and CDR2 SAAADI. CDR3 sequence: CASSGLQDRPYETQYF. CDR3 coding DNA: TGCGCCAGCAGTGGCCTTCAGGACAGACCTTATGAGACCCAGTACTTC.

This clonotype occurred a few times. This sequence joins TRBV20-1 and TRBJ1-2; D remains unclear. The CDR3 has 15 residues. CDR1 is DFQATT, CDR2 SNEGSKA, per germline (reference sequence). The V gene lost 0 bases and the J gene lost 4 bases, with 15 bases spanning the gap. CDR3 sequence (DNA): TGCAGTGCTAGAGATCAGGCAGCCTTAGGCTATGGCTACACCTTC. The encoded protein is CSARDQAALGYGYTF.

This clonotype has ten or more counts. V gene TRBV29-1 combines with J gene TRBJ1-1; 7 nucleotides align to TRBD1. Germline-derived CDR1 and CDR2 are SQVTM and ANQGSEA. This CDR3 region has 13 residues. After removal of 4 bases from V and 0 bases from J, the junction contained 2 bases not matched to a gene. The CDR3 nucleotides read TGCAGCGTTGGGGACAGCATGAACACTGAAGCTTTCTTT. The encoded protein is CSVGDSMNTEAFF. Full variable domain (remainder filled in from reference TRBV29-1 and TRBJ1-1): SAVISQKPSRDICQRGTSLTIQCQVDSQVTMMFWYRQQPGQSLTLIATANQGSEATYESGFVIDKFPISRPNLTFSTLTVSNMSPEDSSIYLCSVGDSMNTEAFFGQGTRLTVV.

This clonotype showed up many times. J is TRBJ2-7 and V is TRBV10-3; 7 bases agree with TRBD2. Germline V CDR1 and CDR2: ENHRY, SYGVKD. The CDR3 consists of 14 residues. Unmatched junction bases numbered 5, after V lost 3 bases and J lost 3 bases. CDR3 DNA: TGTGCCATCAGTGAAGGGACTAACCTCTACGAGCAGTACTTC. This sequence encodes CAISEGTNLYEQYF.

The genes are TRBV20-1 and TRBJ2-2, with 10 bases aligning to TRBD2. The CDR3 is 15 residues long. Germline CDR1 and CDR2: DFQATT and SNEGSKA (reference sequence). V was pared by 5 bases and J by 2 bases, with 5 bases of the junction left unmatched. The CDR3 region has the DNA TGCAGTGCTCACCGACTAGCGGGTAACACCGGGGAGCTGTTTTTT. As protein: CSAHRLAGNTGELFF.